A single sample gave rise to the 5 T cell receptor beta chains below, sequenced in a study of T cell responses to AZD1222 COVID-19 vaccine (dated by TCRdb to the early 2020s). The label giving this sample's time point can be read as: baseline before first vaccination. Receptors were amplified or captured by the immunoSEQ multiplex PCR assay. TCRdb limited this immuneACCESS table to in-frame rearrangements with V and J called. A share of clones is missing; checked studies link under half to unresolved V genes, and the rest is unexplained. In all, the sample holds 85,000 to 130,000 clones, and 70% to 90% of those were seen once. Clones ranked in the top ten supply over 15% of the sample. The source material was peripheral blood, sampled on day 0 of AZD1222 vaccination. These TCRs come from an adult in good health.

V is TRBV20-1 and J is TRBJ2-2, with D perhaps given as TRBD1 or TRBD2 (6 bases each). The V and J ends lost 3 bases and 5 bases respectively, with 13 bases between them. The CDR3 sequence is 14 residues long. Germline V lookup: CDR1 DFQATT, CDR2 SNEGSKA (reference sequence). In nucleotides, the CDR3 is TGCAGTGCTAGTGACGGGGGCAAGACCGGGGAGCTGTTTTTT. Residues: CSASDGGKTGELFF.

Only one count was recorded for this clone. The chain employs TRBV11-2 and TRBJ2-7; TRBD1 agrees at 8 bases. J gave up 1 base and V 5 bases, and 4 bases lay outside the gene matches. The CDR3 has 14 amino acids. Germline values: CDR1 SGHAT, CDR2 FQNNGV. CDR3 DNA sequence: TGTGCCAGCAGCCCCCGGACAGGGTCCTACGAGCAGTACTTC. This sequence encodes CASSPRTGSYEQYF.

V gene TRBV5-1 combines with J gene TRBJ2-5; D not certain. The CDR3 has 13 residues. Germline assignment: CDR1 SGHRS and CDR2 YFSETQ. V was clipped by 0 bases and J by 7 bases, with 10 bases between them. CDR3 DNA sequence: TGCGCCAGCAGCTTGGGAGGTTTTGGGACCCAGTACTTC. Its translation is CASSLGGFGTQYF. The full variable domain, rest sourced from reference TRBV5-1 and TRBJ2-5, is KAGVTQTPRYLIKTRGQQVTLSCSPISGHRSVSWYQQTPGQGLQFLFEYFSETQRNKGNFPGRFSGRQFSNSRSEMNVSTLELGDSALYLCASSLGGFGTQYFGPGTRLLVL.

This chain joins TRBV7-8 and TRBJ1-2; perhaps TRBD1 as D (5 bases). CDR3 length: 14 amino acids. Germline CDR1 is SGHVS and CDR2 is FQNEAQ. Trimming left V 0 bases short and J 8 bases short, with 13 bases between. The CDR3 sequence: CASSLARETAGYTF. CDR3 DNA sequence: TGTGCCAGCAGCTTAGCGCGAGAGACAGCGGGCTACACCTTC.

This clone was seen only once. The DNA for the CDR3 is TGTGCCAGCAGTTTGCAGGGGGTTGGTGGCTACACCTTC. It yields the protein CASSLQGVGGYTF. This sequence joins TRBV12-3 or TRBV12-4 and TRBJ1-2, with TRBD1 identical over 7 bases. This CDR3 spans 13 amino acids. Losses at the gene ends were 3 bases for V and 7 bases for J; bases not matched to a gene: 5.